Below are 20 T cell receptor beta chains sequenced from a single sample in a study of tumor-infiltrating lymphocytes in primary liver carcinoma. Making TCR beta cDNA involved approximately 520 ng total RNA and a constant-region primer. Slightly modified ARM-PCR served as the procedure for the TCR beta libraries. These libraries came from three rounds of nested multiplex PCR. The first two PCR rounds, around 11 cycles each, used TRBV1-TRBV30 forward primers and a C-beta reverse primer. TCRdb itself ran the multiplex PCR reads through MiXCR, one entry per CDR3 protein. The table shows nearly 50,000 distinct CDR3 sequences, with 70% to 80% occurring only once. The roughly 17-32 mg bulk tissue piece was not sorted before simultaneous RNA and DNA extraction. Input material: liver tumor tissue from sampling region 3. Stated subset: tumor region T3, left-lateral pole. All receptors come from a man aged 40-50 years with primary liver carcinoma and hepatitis B virus infection.

The CDR3 is CASSRTSGNNEQYF. CDR3 sequence (DNA): TGTGCCAGCAGCCGGACTAGCGGGAACAATGAGCAGTACTTC. The rearrangement links TRBV12-3 or TRBV12-4 to TRBJ2-1, with 12 bases lining up with TRBD2. The DNA end is a closer match to TRBJ2-7, so the J assignment may be wrong. The CDR3 spans 14 residues.

A word on this clonotype: One junction end does not reproduce the germline sequence, and a read error may be involved. The V gene is TRBV4-2, the J gene TRBJ2-7; 7 nucleotides match TRBD2. The length of the CDR3 is 15 residues. Germline V gene sequence: CDR1 LGHNA, CDR2 YNFKEQ. As DNA, the CDR3 is TGTGCCCGCAGCCAAACAGTGGGAGGGACCTACGAGCAGTACTTC. The encoded protein is CARSQTVGGTYEQYF.

This clonotype was observed a single time. The chain links TRBV29-1 to TRBJ2-3; D unclear. Germline values: CDR1 SQVTM, CDR2 ANQGSEA. Deletions cut 8 bases from V and 3 bases from J, with 21 bases between. This CDR3 region has 15 residues. The CDR3 nucleotides are TGCAGCATTGGAAGCGATCTGCTAGGAACAGATACGCAGTATTTT. It specifies CSIGSDLLGTDTQYF.

A remark on this clonotype: Likely a read error: the CDR3 ends without its conserved phenylalanine or tryptophan. Because the CDR3's place on the DNA is in doubt, the DNA is left out and the CDR3 is given as listed by TCRdb. The chain couples TRBV5-4 to TRBJ2-1; no check of the table's D call, TRBD1, against the DNA was made. The CDR3 numbers 11 amino acids, ends counted. The germline CDR1 and CDR2 sequences are SGHNT and YYREEE (reference sequence). The CDR3 loop reads CASSLRTQEFS.

In regard to this clonotype: No conserved phenylalanine or tryptophan ends this CDR3, so it is likely a read error. This rearrangement joins TRBV6-1 to TRBJ2-2, with D possibly called TRBD1 or TRBD2 (5 bases each). The CDR3 length is 15 residues. Germline V gives CDR1 MNHNS, CDR2 SASEGT. In DNA form, the CDR3 reads TGTGCTAGCGATACAGGTTCCTTTAACGCCGGGGAGCTGTTTGTT. This codes for CASDTGSFNAGELFV.

On this clonotype itself: The junction departs from the called germline gene at one end, perhaps through a read error. The gene calls are TRBV12-3 or TRBV12-4 and TRBJ1-5; a possible D gene is TRBD1 (5 bases). The CDR3 is 13 amino acids. In nucleotides, the CDR3 is TGTGCCAGCAACCGGGACCTAAATCACCCCCAGCATTTT. Encoded protein: CASNRDLNHPQHF.

Note on this clonotype: One junction end disagrees with the germline gene, perhaps due to a read error. The gene calls are TRBV6-5 and TRBJ2-1; D is tentatively TRBD1 or TRBD2 (5 bases each). The CDR3 is 16 amino acids. CDR1 is MNHEY and CDR2 is SVGAGI in the germline V gene. In DNA, the CDR3 is TGTGCCAGCAGGACCTCACTAACGGGACCCAACAACGAGCAGTTCTTC. Amino acids: CASRTSLTGPNNEQFF.

The table lists this clonotype with a few counts. This may be a read error, as it is one base from a much larger clone. The chain links TRBV14 to TRBJ2-3; possible D gene TRBD2, 6 bases. Trimming stripped 4 bases from V and 4 bases from J, with 6 bases between. Germline V gene sequence: CDR1 SGHDN, CDR2 FVKESK. The CDR3 totals 12 residues. The chain's CDR3 is CASSPSADTQYF. Here the CDR3 DNA reads TGTGCCAGCAGCCCTAGCGCAGATACGCAGTATTTT.

Only a few counts were recorded for this clonotype. Germline is not matched at one junction end, which may reflect a read error. The gene calls are TRBV12-3 or TRBV12-4 and TRBJ1-5; the D is unclear. The CDR3 has 14 amino acids. The CDR3 region is CASSFVDINQPQHF. The CDR3 coding sequence is TGTGCCAGCAGTTTCGTAGATATCAATCAGCCTCAGCATTTT.

V gene TRBV11-2 combines with J gene TRBJ2-5; possible D gene TRBD2, 7 bases. There are 13 residues in the CDR3. Germline CDR1 reads SGHAT; CDR2 reads FQNNGV. The V end was cut by 9 bases, the J end by 4 bases, with 15 bases between. In DNA form, the CDR3 reads TGTGCCAGGAGCGAAGGGGGGGGAGAGACCCAGTACTTC. Translated: CARSEGGGETQYF.

To note about this clonotype: The conserved final phenylalanine or tryptophan is absent from the CDR3, which likely points to a read error. It is unclear where the CDR3 begins or ends on the DNA, so no DNA is shown, and the CDR3 is as TCRdb lists it. The V gene is TRBV11-2, the J gene TRBJ2-1; the table's D call of TRBD1 was not tested on the DNA. Germline CDR1 SGHAT, CDR2 FQNNGV. Both ends counted, the CDR3 spans 14 residues. CDR3 protein: CASSSADPGNEQSL.

Details on this clonotype: One end of the junction does not line up with germline, which may come from a read error. The V and J genes are TRBV6-5 and TRBJ2-1, with D tentatively TRBD1 or TRBD2 (5 bases each). CDR1 and CDR2 from the germline V gene are MNHEY and SVGAGI. This CDR3 is 15 amino acids long. As DNA, the CDR3 is TGTGTCAGCAGGACGGACGGGGCACAGTCGGATGAGCAGTTCTTC. Translated, it gives CVSRTDGAQSDEQFF.

V is TRBV6-6 and J is TRBJ2-7, with TRBD2 identical over 14 bases. Germline-derived CDR1 and CDR2 are MNHNY and SVGAGI (reference sequence). V lost 4 bases to trimming and J lost 6 bases; unmatched junction nucleotides: 11. The CDR3 length is 17 residues. The CDR3 protein is CASSSSRLAGGPGEQYF. In nucleotides, the CDR3 is TGTGCCAGCAGTTCATCGAGACTAGCGGGAGGGCCAGGCGAGCAGTACTTC.

This clonotype has a count of ten or more. The V call is TRBV5-4, the J call TRBJ1-1; D is uncertain. This CDR3 comprises 12 residues. Deletions cut 4 bases from V and 1 base from J, with 5 bases between. Looked up from germline, CDR1 is SGHNT and CDR2 is YYREEE (reference sequence). The CDR3 DNA follows: TGTGCCAGCAGCCAGGAGAACACTGAAGCTTTCTTT. The encoded protein is CASSQENTEAFF.

Concerning this clonotype: The missing conserved phenylalanine or tryptophan at the end of this CDR3 makes a read error likely. The rearrangement uses TRBV4-1 and TRBJ2-2; TRBD1 aligns across 9 bases. J lost 4 bases, V lost 6 bases, and 6 bases had no gene match. The CDR3 runs 15 residues. The germline V gene has CDR1 MGHRA and CDR2 YSYEKL. In DNA form, the CDR3 reads TGCGCCAGCAGTCGGGACAGGGTTCTCACCGGGGAGCTGTTTATC. It translates to CASSRDRVLTGELFI.

This clonotype has a count of ten or more. The chain links TRBV12-3 or TRBV12-4 to TRBJ2-2, with unresolved D. V lost 5 bases and J lost 6, with 7 bases in between. The CDR3 has 12 residues. The CDR3 reads CASSRRPGELFF. The CDR3, as DNA: TGTGCCAGCAGTCGTAGGCCCGGGGAGCTGTTTTTT.

The chain combines TRBV7-9 with TRBJ2-1; 9 bases are a match to TRBD1. The V segment lost 5 bases and the J segment 8 bases; nucleotides outside the gene matches: 10. Looked up from germline, CDR1 is SEHNR and CDR2 is FQNEAQ (reference sequence). CDR3 length: 15 amino acids. CDR3 sequence: CASSRGGQGYDEQFF. The CDR3, as DNA: TGTGCCAGCAGCCGAGGGGGACAGGGCTATGATGAGCAGTTCTTC.

A word on this clonotype: One base away lies a much larger clone, so this may be a sequencing read error. This chain connects TRBV28 to TRBJ2-5; tentative D call: TRBD1 (6 bases). Germline CDR1 and CDR2: MDHEN and SYDVKM. The CDR3 contains 15 residues. The V gene lost 2 bases and the J gene lost 0 bases, with 10 bases spanning the gap. Here the CDR3 reads CASSLGDKYQETQYF. For the CDR3, the DNA is TGTGCCAGCAGTTTAGGGGACAAGTACCAAGAGACCCAGTACTTC.

This clonotype was recorded once. The gene calls are TRBV18 and TRBJ2-7, with 9 bases fitting TRBD1. Germline V gene sequence: CDR1 KGHSH, CDR2 LQKENI. Losses at the gene ends were 10 bases for V and 3 bases for J; bases not matched to a gene: 10. This CDR3 has 14 amino acids. DNA of the CDR3: TGTGCCACCTCCGGACGACAGGGGGACTACGAGCAGTACTTC. It encodes CATSGRQGDYEQYF.

This sequence joins TRBV11-2 and TRBJ2-1; 14 bases are a match to TRBD2. Germline CDR1 is SGHAT and CDR2 is FQNNGV. The CDR3 covers 16 residues. With V trimmed by 4 bases and J by 15 bases, 14 bases remained unmatched. The CDR3 is CASSYSSTSGRGSGFF. In DNA, the CDR3 is TGTGCCAGCAGCTACTCATCGACTAGCGGGAGGGGAAGCGGGTTCTTC. The variable domain in full, with the rest retrieved from reference TRBV11-2 and TRBJ2-1, is EAGVAQSPRYKIIEKRQSVAFWCNPISGHATLYWYQQILGQGPKLLIQFQNNGVVDDSQLPKDRFSAERLKGVDSTLKIQPAKLEDSAVYLCASSYSSTSGRGSGFFGPGTRLTVL.